This T cell receptor (beta chain) was identified during a study of cytomegalovirus exposure and HLA in healthy donors. Points from the study as a whole: Some TCR beta chains (roughly 150 of them) were listed as cytomegalovirus-associated. Among the CMV-associated chains, a few were confirmed in vitro as specific for CMV antigens. According to a subsequent analysis, TCR clusters from the first cohort were inclined to appear together in the 110 or so validation repertoires.

The validation cohort, a group of under 150 subjects, included the donors and was separate from the approximately 650-subject first cohort. This clone appeared once. Its antigen is still unknown. Assay: immunoSEQ multiplex PCR; the TCRdb copy retains only in-frame clones and omits some. The sample includes 110,000 or so clones, about 82% of them seen just once. The germline V and J ends were trimmed by 8 bases and 4 bases, with 14 bases remaining between them. This CDR3 has 12 residues. The germline CDR1 and CDR2 sequences are SQVTM and ANQGSEA. The chain recombines TRBV29-1 with TRBJ1-2; D may be TRBD1 (5 bases). The specimen sequenced was PBMCs. This receptor was identified in a man between 18 and 35 years old in good health and CMV-seronegative. The CDR3 coding sequence is TGCAGCCCCACAGGTTCGAGCTATGGCTACACCTTC. It codes for CSPTGSSYGYTF. The entire variable domain, with the rest obtained from reference TRBV29-1 and TRBJ1-2, is as follows: SAVISQKPSRDICQRGTSLTIQCQVDSQVTMMFWYRQQPGQSLTLIATANQGSEATYESGFVIDKFPISRPNLTFSTLTVSNMSPEDSSIYLCSPTGSSYGYTFGSGTRLTVV.